This TCR beta chain was sequenced in a study of identical twins. There are 15 residues in the CDR3. The V and J ends lost 5 bases and 4 bases, in that order; junction bases with no gene match: 4. Germline values: CDR1 SEHNR, CDR2 FQNEAQ (reference sequence). This clonotype occurred a few times. The antigen is undetermined. Study-wide findings and caveats: Partly confounded zero-insertion analyses could result from invariant MAIT and iNKT cells.

TCRdb processed the 5' RACE reads anew with MiXCR; each CDR3 protein has one entry. The sample has 240,000 or so distinct CDR3 sequences, about 13% seen once. These data were also reused for a study on yellow fever vaccine responses in identical twins. From that study: Vaccine T cell responses of twins reportedly seemed partly convergent and partly personalized.

The clonotype was recovered from a woman aged 18-30 years in good health. Sequencing used memory (CD45RO+) T cells sorted from blood. The genes are TRBV7-9 and TRBJ2-2, with 10 bases fitting TRBD1. The CDR3 DNA sequence: TGTGCCAGCAGCCCGACAGGGGGCTCCACCGGGGAGCTGTTTTTT. This codes for CASSPTGGSTGELFF.